The 9 T cell receptor beta chains below come from one sample, sequenced in a study of T cells in Graves' hyperthyroidism and ophthalmopathy (dated by TCRdb to the late 2010s). The library relied on multiplex PCR. Sequencing used an Illumina HiSeq 2000. Amplification of TCR beta CDR3 regions was carried out from RNA transcripts. The first round of RT-PCR for the TCR CDR3 was performed with the HTBI primer set and the Qiagen OneStep RT-PCR kit. TCRdb reworked the public reads: Q25 trimming with fastp, MiXCR clone assembly, productive beta chains retained. Every entry covers one CDR3 protein and lists the most common genes and DNA from its rows. The table for this sample lists about 250,000 distinct CDR3 sequences; approximately 23% of them were counted only once. Under 40% of the sample is in the top ten clones. The sequencing input was blood. Every receptor here comes from a woman in her thirties or forties with Graves' ophthalmopathy.

This clonotype was counted many times. The genes are TRBV27 and TRBJ2-2, with 10 bases lining up with TRBD1. Germline CDR1 is MNHEY and CDR2 is SMNVEV (reference sequence). The length of the CDR3 is 15 residues. V was clipped by 5 bases and J by 4 bases; unmatched bases: 4. The CDR3 is CASSPWTGGTGELFF. CDR3 coding DNA: TGTGCCAGCAGTCCCTGGACAGGGGGCACCGGGGAGCTGTTTTTT.

This clonotype was counted at least ten times. This chain connects TRBV12-3 or TRBV12-4 to TRBJ2-3; D gene uncertain. The CDR3 is 13 amino acids. V was shortened by 7 bases and J by 3 bases, with 11 bases between the two germline ends. The CDR3 is CASTHVDTDTQYF. The CDR3 DNA reads TGTGCCAGCACCCACGTGGATACAGATACGCAGTATTTT.

The rearrangement links TRBV4-1 to TRBJ2-3; 13 bases fit TRBD2. CDR3 size: 15 residues. Germline CDR1 MGHRA, CDR2 YSYEKL. V lost 6 bases, J lost 4 bases, and 4 bases stayed unmatched. CDR3: CASRPLAGGADTQYF. The CDR3 nucleotides are TGCGCCAGCAGACCACTAGCGGGAGGGGCAGATACGCAGTATTTT.

This clonotype came up many times. The chain employs TRBV2 and TRBJ1-1, with 11 bases identical to TRBD1. The CDR3 loop spans 16 amino acids. CDR1 SNHLY and CDR2 FYNNEI come from the germline V gene. After removal of 5 bases from V and 5 bases from J, the junction contained 10 bases not matched to a gene. CDR3 protein: CASSSRGTGGWTEAFF. The DNA for the CDR3 is TGTGCCAGCAGTTCCCGAGGGACAGGGGGTTGGACTGAAGCTTTCTTT.

This clonotype was counted ten times or more. The CDR3 loop reads CASSLVPPRGNQPQHF. In DNA, the CDR3 is TGTGCCAGCAGTTTGGTTCCACCTAGAGGCAATCAGCCCCAGCATTTT. This sequence joins TRBV12-3 or TRBV12-4 and TRBJ1-5; no reliable D call. V was clipped by 3 bases and J by 2 bases, with 14 bases between them. The CDR3 totals 16 residues.

This clonotype was observed many times. This chain uses TRBV20-1 with TRBJ1-2; TRBD1 matches at 8 bases. Per the germline V gene, CDR1 is DFQATT and CDR2 is SNEGSKA (reference sequence). The CDR3 contains 16 residues. The ends lost 0 bases at V and 1 base at J; junction bases unmatched: 7. In DNA, the CDR3 is TGCAGTGCTAGAGAGGGGACAGGAGAACTTAACTATGGCTACACCTTC. The encoded protein is CSAREGTGELNYGYTF.

CDR3 amino acids: CASSEGGAGYTF. In DNA, the CDR3 is TGTGCCAGCAGTGAAGGGGGTGCCGGCTACACCTTC. The genes are TRBV6-1 and TRBJ1-2; no clear D. The V gene's germline CDR1 is MNHNS and CDR2 SASEGT. The CDR3 has 12 amino acids. The V and J ends lost 1 base and 8 bases respectively, with 8 bases between them.

Ten or more counts support this clonotype. J is TRBJ2-7 and V is TRBV27; 8 bases line up with TRBD2. After removal of 6 bases from V and 8 bases from J, the junction contained 9 bases not matched to a gene. The CDR3 covers 13 residues. The germline V gene encodes CDR1 MNHEY and CDR2 SMNVEV (reference sequence). CDR3 residues: CASSPGLVAKQYF. CDR3 nucleotides: TGTGCCAGCAGCCCGGGACTAGTTGCCAAGCAGTACTTC.

There are many counts of this clonotype. The CDR3 spells CASSLSGGETQYF. The CDR3 region has the DNA TGTGCCAGCAGTTTATCAGGGGGCGAGACCCAGTACTTC. The rearrangement links TRBV28 to TRBJ2-5; 8 nucleotides agree with TRBD1. V lost 1 base to trimming and J lost 5 bases; unmatched junction nucleotides: 0. The CDR3 covers 13 residues. From germline, CDR1 is MDHEN and CDR2 SYDVKM.